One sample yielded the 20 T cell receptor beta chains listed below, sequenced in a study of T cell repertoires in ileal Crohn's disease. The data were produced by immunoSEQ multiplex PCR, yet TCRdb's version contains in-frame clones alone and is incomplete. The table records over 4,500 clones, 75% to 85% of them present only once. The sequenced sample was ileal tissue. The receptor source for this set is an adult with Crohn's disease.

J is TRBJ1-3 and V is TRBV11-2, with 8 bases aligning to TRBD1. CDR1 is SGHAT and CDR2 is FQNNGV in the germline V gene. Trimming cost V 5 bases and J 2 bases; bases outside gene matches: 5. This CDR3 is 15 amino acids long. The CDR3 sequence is CASSTDRGTGNTIYF. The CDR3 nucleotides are TGTGCCAGCAGCACCGACAGGGGTACTGGAAACACCATATATTTT.

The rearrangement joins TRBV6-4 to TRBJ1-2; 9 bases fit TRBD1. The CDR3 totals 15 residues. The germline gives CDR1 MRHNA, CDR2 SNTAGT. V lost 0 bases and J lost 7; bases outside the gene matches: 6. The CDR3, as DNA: TGTGCCAGCAGTGACTCCGGACAGGGGTTCGGTGGCTACACCTTC. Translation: CASSDSGQGFGGYTF.

The CDR3 sequence: CASSMGQTSYEQYF. In DNA form, the CDR3 reads TGTGCCAGCAGTATGGGCCAAACTTCCTACGAGCAGTACTTC. The rearrangement joins TRBV2 to TRBJ2-7; D gene unclear. The CDR3 is 14 amino acids. Trimming removed 5 bases from V and 1 base from J, with 12 bases in between. Germline CDR1 reads SNHLY; CDR2 reads FYNNEI.

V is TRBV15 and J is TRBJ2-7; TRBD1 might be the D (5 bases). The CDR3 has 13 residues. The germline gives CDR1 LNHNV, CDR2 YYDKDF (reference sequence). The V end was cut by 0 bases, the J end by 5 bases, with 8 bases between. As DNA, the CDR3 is TGTGCCACCAGCAGAGATGGACAAAACGAGCAGTACTTC. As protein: CATSRDGQNEQYF.

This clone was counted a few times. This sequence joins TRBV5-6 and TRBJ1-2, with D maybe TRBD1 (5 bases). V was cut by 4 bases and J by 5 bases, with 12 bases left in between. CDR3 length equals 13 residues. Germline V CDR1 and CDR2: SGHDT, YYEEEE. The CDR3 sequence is CASSQTEVYGYTF. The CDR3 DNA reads TGTGCCAGCAGCCAGACAGAAGTTTATGGCTACACCTTC.

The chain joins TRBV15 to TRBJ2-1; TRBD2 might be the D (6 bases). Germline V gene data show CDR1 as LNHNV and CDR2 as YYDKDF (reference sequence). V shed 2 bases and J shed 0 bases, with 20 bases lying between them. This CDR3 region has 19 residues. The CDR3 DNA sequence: TGTGCCACCAGCAGAACCCCGCGGAGGGGCTTTACCTCCTACAATGAGCAGTTCTTC. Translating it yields CATSRTPRRGFTSYNEQFF.

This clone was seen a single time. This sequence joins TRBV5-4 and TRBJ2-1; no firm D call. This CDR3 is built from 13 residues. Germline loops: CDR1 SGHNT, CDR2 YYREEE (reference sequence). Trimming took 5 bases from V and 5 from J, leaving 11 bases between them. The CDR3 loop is CASRATLNNEQFF. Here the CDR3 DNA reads TGTGCCAGCAGAGCGACCCTAAACAATGAGCAGTTCTTC.

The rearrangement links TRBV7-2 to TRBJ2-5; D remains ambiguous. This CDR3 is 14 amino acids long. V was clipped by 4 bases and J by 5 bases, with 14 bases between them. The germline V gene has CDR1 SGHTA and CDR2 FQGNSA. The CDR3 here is CASSSGLYGETQYF. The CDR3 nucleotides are TGTGCCAGCAGCTCGGGTCTGTATGGGGAGACCCAGTACTTC.

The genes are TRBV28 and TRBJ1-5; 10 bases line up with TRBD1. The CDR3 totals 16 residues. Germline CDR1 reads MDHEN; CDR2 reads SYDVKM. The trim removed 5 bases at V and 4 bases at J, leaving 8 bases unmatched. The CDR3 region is CASSRQRTGGNQPQHF. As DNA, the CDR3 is TGTGCCAGCAGTCGACAAAGGACAGGGGGTAATCAGCCCCAGCATTTT.

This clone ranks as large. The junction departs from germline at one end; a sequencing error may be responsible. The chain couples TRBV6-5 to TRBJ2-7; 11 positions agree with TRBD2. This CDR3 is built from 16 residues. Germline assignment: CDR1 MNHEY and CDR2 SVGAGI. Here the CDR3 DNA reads TGTGCCAGCACTTACGTTCTAGCGGGGGGTTCCTACGAGCAGTACTTC. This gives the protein CASTYVLAGGSYEQYF.

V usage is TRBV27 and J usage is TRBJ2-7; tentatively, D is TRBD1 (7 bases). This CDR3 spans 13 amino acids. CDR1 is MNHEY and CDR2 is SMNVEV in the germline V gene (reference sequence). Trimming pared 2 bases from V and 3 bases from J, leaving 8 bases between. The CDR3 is CASSLQGGYEQYF. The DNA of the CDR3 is TGTGCCAGCAGTTTACAGGGGGGCTACGAGCAGTACTTC.

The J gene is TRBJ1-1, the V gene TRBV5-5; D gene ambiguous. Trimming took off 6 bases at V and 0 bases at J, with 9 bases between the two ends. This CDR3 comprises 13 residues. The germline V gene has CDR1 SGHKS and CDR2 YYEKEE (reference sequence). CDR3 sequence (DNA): TGTGCCAGCACCCTGTCTCTGAACACTGAAGCTTTCTTT. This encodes CASTLSLNTEAFF.

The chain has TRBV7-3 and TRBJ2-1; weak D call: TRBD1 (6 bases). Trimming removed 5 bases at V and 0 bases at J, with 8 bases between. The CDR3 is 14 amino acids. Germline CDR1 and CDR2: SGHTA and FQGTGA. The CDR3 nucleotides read TGTGCCAGCAGCCCGGGACACTCCTACAATGAGCAGTTCTTC. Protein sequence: CASSPGHSYNEQFF.

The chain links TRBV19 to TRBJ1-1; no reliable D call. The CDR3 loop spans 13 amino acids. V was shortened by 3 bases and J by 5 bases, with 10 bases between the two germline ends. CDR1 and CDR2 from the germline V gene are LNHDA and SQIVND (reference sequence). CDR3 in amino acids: CASSIKGDTEAFF. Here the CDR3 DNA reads TGTGCCAGTAGTATCAAGGGAGATACTGAAGCTTTCTTT.

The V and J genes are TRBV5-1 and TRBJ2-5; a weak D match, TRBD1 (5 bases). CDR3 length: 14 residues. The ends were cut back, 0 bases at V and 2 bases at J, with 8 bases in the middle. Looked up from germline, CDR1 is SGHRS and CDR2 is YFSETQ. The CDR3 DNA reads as TGCGCCAGCAGCTTGGTAGGGGTTCAAGAGACCCAGTACTTC. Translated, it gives CASSLVGVQETQYF. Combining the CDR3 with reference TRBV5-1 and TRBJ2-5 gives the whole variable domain KAGVTQTPRYLIKTRGQQVTLSCSPISGHRSVSWYQQTPGQGLQFLFEYFSETQRNKGNFPGRFSGRQFSNSRSEMNVSTLELGDSALYLCASSLVGVQETQYFGPGTRLLVL.

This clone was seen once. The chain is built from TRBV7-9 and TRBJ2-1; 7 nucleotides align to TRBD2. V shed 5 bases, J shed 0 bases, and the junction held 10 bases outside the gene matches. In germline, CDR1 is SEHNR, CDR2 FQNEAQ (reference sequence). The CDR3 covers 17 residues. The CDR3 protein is CASSPRGAGSSYNEQFF. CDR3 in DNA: TGTGCCAGCAGCCCTCGAGGAGCGGGGAGCTCCTACAATGAGCAGTTCTTC.

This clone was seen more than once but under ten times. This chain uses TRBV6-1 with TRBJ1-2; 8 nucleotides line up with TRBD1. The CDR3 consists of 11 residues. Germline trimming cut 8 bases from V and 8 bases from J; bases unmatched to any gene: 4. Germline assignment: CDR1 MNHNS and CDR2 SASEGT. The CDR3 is CASGQGRGYTF. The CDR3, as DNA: TGTGCCAGCGGACAGGGACGAGGCTACACCTTC.

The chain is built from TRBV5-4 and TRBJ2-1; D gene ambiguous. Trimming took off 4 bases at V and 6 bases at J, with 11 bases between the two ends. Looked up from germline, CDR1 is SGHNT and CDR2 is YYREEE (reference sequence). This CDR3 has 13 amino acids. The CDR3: CASSTVARNEQFF. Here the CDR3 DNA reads TGTGCCAGCAGCACCGTGGCCCGCAATGAGCAGTTCTTC.

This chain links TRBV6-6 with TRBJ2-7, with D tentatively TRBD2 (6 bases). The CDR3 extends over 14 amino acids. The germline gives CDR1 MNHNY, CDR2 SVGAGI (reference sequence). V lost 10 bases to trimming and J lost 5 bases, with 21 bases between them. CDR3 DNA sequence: TGTGCCACCGGAGACGGGGGAGGTGTCGACGAGCAGTACTTC. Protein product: CATGDGGGVDEQYF.

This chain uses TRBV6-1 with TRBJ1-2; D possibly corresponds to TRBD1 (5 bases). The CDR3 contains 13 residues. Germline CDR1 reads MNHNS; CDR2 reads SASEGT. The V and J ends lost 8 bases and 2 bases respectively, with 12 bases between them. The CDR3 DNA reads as TGTGCCAGCGCGGGGCAAGGGAACTATGGCTACACCTTC. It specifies CASAGQGNYGYTF.